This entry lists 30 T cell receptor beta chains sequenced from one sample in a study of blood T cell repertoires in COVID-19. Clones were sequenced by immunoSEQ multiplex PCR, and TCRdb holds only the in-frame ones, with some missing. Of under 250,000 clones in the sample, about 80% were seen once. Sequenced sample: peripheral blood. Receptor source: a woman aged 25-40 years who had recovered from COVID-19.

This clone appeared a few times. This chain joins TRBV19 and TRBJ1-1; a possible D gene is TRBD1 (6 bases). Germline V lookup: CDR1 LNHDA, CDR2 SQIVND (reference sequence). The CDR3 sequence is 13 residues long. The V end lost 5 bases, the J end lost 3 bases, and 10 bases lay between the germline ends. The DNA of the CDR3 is TGTGCCAGTAGTGCCCACAGGGACACTGAAGCTTTCTTT. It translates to CASSAHRDTEAFF.

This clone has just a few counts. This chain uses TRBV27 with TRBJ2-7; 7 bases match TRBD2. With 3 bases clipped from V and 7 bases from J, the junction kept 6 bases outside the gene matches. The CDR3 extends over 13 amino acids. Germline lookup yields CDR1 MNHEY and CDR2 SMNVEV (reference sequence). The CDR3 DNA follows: TGTGCCAGCAGTTTGGGGGGGAGCGGTGAGCAGTACTTC. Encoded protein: CASSLGGSGEQYF.

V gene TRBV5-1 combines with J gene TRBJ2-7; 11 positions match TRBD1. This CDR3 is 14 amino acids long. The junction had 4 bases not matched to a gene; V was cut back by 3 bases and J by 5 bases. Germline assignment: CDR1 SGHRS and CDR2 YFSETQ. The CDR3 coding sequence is TGCGCCAGCAGCTCCGGACAGGGGGCCAACGAGCAGTACTTC. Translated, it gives CASSSGQGANEQYF. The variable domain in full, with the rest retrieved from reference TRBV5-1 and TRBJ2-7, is KAGVTQTPRYLIKTRGQQVTLSCSPISGHRSVSWYQQTPGQGLQFLFEYFSETQRNKGNFPGRFSGRQFSNSRSEMNVSTLELGDSALYLCASSSGQGANEQYFGPGTRLTVT.

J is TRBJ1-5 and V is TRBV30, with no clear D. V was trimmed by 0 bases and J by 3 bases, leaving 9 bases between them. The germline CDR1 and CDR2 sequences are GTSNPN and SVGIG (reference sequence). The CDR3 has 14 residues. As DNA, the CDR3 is TGTGCCTGGAGTGTAGGAGGGTTCAATCAGCCCCAGCATTTT. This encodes CAWSVGGFNQPQHF. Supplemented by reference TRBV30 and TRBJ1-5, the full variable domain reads SQTIHQWPATLVQPVGSPLSLECTVEGTSNPNLYWYRQAAGRGLQLLFYSVGIGQISSEVPQNLSASRPQDRQFILSSKKLLLSDSGFYLCAWSVGGFNQPQHFGDGTRLSIL.

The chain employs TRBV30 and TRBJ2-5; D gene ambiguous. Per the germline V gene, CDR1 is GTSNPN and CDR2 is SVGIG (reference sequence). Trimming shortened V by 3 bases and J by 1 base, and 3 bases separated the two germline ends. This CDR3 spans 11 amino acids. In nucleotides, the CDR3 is TGTGCCTGGAGCTCCCAAGAGACCCAGTACTTC. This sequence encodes CAWSSQETQYF.

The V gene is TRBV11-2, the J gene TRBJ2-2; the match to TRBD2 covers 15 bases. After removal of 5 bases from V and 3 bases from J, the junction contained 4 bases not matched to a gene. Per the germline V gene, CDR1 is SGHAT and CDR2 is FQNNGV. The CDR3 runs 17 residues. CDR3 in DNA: TGTGCCAGCAGCCGGACTAGCGGGAGGGCCGACACCGGGGAGCTGTTTTTT. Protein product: CASSRTSGRADTGELFF.

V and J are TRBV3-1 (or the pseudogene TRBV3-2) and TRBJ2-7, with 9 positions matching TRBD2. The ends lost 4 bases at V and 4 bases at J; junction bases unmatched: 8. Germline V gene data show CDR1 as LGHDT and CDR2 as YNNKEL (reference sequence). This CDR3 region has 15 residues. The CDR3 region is CASSRGSGSAYEQYF. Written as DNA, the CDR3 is TGTGCCAGCAGCCGGGGTAGCGGGAGTGCATACGAGCAGTACTTC.

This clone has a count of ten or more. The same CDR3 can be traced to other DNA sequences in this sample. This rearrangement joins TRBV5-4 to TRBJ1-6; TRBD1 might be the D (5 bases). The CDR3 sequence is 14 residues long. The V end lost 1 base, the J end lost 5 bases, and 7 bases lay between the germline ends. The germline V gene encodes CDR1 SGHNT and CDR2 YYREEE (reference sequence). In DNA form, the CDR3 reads TGTGCCAGCAGCTTGCAGGGTCATAATTCACCCCTCCACTTT. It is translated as CASSLQGHNSPLHF.

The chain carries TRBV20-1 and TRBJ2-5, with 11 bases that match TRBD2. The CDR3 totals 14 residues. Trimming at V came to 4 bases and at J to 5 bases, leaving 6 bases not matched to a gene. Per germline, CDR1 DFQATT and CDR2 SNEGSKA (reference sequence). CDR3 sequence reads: CSATELAGAETQYF. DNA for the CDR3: TGCAGTGCTACTGAACTAGCGGGAGCGGAGACCCAGTACTTC.

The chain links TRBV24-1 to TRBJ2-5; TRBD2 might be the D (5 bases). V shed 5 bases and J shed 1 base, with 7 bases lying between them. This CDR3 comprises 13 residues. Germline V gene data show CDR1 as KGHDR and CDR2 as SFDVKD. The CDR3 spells CATSGRGQETQYF. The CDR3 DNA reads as TGTGCCACCAGTGGTCGGGGCCAAGAGACCCAGTACTTC.

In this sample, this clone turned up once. CDR3 in amino acids: CATSATPGADGQYF. The CDR3 DNA reads TGTGCCACCAGCGCGACCCCAGGGGCGGATGGGCAGTACTTC. J is TRBJ2-7 and V is TRBV15; D perhaps matches TRBD1 (6 bases). The CDR3 covers 14 residues. V was trimmed by 5 bases and J by 9 bases, leaving 20 bases between them. Germline-derived CDR1 and CDR2 are LNHNV and YYDKDF (reference sequence).

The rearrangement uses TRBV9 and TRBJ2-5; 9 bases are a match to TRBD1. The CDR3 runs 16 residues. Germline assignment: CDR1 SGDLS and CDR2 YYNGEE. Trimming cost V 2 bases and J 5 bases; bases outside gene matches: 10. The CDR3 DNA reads TGTGCCAGCAGCGTCAACCGGGACAGGGAATCGGAGACCCAGTACTTC. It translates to CASSVNRDRESETQYF.

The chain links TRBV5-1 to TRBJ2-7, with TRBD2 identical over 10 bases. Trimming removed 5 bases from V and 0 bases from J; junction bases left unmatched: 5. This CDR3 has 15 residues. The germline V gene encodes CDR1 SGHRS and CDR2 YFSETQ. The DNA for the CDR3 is TGCGCCAGCAGTCCTGGACTAGCGGTCTCCTACGAGCAGTACTTC. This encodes CASSPGLAVSYEQYF.

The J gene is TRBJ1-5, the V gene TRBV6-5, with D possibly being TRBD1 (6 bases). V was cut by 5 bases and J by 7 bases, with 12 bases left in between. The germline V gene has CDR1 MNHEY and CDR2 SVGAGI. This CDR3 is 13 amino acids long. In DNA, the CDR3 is TGTGCCAGCAGTCCACAGGGTGAGCAGCCCCAGCATTTT. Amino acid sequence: CASSPQGEQPQHF.

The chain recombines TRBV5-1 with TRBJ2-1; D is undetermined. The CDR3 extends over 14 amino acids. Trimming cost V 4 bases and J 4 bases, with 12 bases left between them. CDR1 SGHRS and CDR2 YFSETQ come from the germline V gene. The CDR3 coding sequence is TGCGCCAGCAGCACATCGTCCAGGTACAATGAGCAGTTCTTC. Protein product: CASSTSSRYNEQFF.

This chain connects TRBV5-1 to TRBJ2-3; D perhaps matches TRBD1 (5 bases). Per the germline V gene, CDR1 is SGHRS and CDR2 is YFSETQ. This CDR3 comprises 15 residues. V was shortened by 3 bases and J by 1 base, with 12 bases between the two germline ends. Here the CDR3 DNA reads TGCGCCAGCAGCTATCTCGACAGACGCACAGATACGCAGTATTTT. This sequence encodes CASSYLDRRTDTQYF.

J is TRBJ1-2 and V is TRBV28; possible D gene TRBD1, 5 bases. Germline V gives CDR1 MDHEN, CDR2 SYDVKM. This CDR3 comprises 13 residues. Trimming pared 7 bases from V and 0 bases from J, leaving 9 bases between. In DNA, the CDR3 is TGTGCCAGCACTGACAGTACTAACTATGGCTACACCTTC. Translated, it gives CASTDSTNYGYTF.

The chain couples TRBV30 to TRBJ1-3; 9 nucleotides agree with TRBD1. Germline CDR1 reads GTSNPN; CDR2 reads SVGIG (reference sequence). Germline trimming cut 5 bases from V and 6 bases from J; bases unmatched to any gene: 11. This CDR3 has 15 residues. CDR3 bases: TGTGCCTGGCAACCCAGGGGGACAGGGATAAACACCATATATTTT. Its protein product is CAWQPRGTGINTIYF.

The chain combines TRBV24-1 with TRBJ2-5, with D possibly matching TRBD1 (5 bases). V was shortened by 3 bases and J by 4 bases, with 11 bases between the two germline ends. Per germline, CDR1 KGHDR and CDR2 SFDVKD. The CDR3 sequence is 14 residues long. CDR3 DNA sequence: TGTGCCACCAGTGATCCACAGGTCCTAGAGACCCAGTACTTC. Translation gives CATSDPQVLETQYF.

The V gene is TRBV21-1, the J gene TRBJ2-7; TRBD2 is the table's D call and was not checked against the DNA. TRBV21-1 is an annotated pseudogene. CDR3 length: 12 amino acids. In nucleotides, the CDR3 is TGTGCCAGCAGCAAGGGGGGCTACGAGCAGTACTTC. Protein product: CASSKGGYEQYF.

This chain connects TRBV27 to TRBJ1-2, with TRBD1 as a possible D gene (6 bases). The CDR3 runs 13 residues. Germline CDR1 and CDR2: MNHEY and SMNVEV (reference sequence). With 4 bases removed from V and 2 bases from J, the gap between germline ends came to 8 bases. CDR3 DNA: TGTGCCAGCAGTTCCGGACAGAACTATGGCTACACCTTC. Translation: CASSSGQNYGYTF.

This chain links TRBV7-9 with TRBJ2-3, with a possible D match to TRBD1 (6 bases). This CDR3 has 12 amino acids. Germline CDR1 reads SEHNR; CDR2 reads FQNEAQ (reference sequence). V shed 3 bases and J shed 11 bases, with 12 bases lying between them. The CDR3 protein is CASSLSTGKQYF. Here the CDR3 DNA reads TGTGCCAGCAGCTTGTCAACAGGGAAGCAGTATTTT.

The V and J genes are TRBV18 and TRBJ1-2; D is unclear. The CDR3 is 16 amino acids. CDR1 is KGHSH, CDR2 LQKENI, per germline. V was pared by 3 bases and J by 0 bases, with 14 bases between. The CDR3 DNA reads TGTGCCAGCTCACCCCGGTCAAGCCCCGCTAACTATGGCTACACCTTC. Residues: CASSPRSSPANYGYTF.

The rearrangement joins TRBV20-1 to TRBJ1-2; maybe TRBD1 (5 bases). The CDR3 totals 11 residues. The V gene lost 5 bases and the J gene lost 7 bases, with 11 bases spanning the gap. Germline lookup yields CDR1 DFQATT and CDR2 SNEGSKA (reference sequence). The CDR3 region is CSAYTGAGYTF. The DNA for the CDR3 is TGCAGTGCTTACACAGGAGCTGGCTACACCTTC.

The CDR3 region has the DNA TGTGCCAGCAGCAAAGAGGCTAGCCGGCTATATAGCACAGATACGCAGTATTTT. This encodes CASSKEASRLYSTDTQYF. This chain joins TRBV21-1 and TRBJ2-3; the tabulated D call, TRBD2, remains unverified against the DNA. TRBV21-1 has pseudogene status. CDR3 size: 18 residues.

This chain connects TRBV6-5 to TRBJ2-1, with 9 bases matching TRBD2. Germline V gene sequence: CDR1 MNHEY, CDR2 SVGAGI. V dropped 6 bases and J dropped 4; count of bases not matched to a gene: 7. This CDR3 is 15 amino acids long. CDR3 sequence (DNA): TGTGCCAGCAGAGGGACTAGCCCAACTTACAATGAGCAGTTCTTC. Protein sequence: CASRGTSPTYNEQFF.

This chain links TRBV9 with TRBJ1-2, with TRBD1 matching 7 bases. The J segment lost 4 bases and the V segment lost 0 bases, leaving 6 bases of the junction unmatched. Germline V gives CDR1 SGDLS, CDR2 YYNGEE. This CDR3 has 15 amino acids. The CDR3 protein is CASSVDEGGVYGYTF. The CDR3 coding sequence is TGTGCCAGCAGCGTAGACGAAGGGGGCGTCTATGGCTACACCTTC. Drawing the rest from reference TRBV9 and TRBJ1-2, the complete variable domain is DSGVTQTPKHLITATGQRVTLRCSPRSGDLSVYWYQQSLDQGLQFLIQYYNGEERAKGNILERFSAQQFPDLHSELNLSSLELGDSALYFCASSVDEGGVYGYTFGSGTRLTVV.

The CDR3 coding sequence is TGTGCCAGCAGCCGTGACAGGGCGCAGTTCTTC. Encoded protein: CASSRDRAQFF. The chain employs TRBV13 and TRBJ2-1; 7 positions match TRBD1. Germline V gene sequence: CDR1 PRHDT, CDR2 FYEKMQ (reference sequence). V lost 5 bases to trimming and J lost 12 bases; unmatched junction nucleotides: 4. The CDR3 is made up of 11 amino acids.

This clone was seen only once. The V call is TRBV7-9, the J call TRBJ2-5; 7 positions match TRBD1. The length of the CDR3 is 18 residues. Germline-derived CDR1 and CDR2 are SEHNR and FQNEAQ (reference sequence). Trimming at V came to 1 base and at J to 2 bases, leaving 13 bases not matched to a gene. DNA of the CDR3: TGTGCCAGCAGCTTAGGATCGGTCTGGGACAGCTTACAAGAGACCCAGTACTTC. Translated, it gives CASSLGSVWDSLQETQYF.

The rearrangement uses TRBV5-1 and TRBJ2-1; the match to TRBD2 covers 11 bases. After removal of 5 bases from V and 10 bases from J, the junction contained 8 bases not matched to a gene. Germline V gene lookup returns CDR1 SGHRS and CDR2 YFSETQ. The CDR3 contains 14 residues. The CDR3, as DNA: TGCGCCAGCAGGGGGATTGTAGCGGGAGGGGAGCAGTTCTTC. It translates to CASRGIVAGGEQFF.